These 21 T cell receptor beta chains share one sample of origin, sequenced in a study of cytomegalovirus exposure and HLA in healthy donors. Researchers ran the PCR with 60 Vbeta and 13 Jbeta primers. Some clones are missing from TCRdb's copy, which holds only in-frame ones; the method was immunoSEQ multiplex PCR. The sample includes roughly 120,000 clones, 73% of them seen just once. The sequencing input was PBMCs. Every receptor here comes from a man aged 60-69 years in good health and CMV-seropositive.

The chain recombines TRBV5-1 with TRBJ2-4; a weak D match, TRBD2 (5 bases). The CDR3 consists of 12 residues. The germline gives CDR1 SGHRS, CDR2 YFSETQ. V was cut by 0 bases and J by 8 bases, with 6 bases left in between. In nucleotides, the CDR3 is TGCGCCAGCAGCTTGGCCGGGGACATTCAGTACTTC. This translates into CASSLAGDIQYF.

The DNA of the CDR3 is TGTGTACCCGGCGCGGGGGGCAAAAGTGAGCAGTTCTTC. It specifies CVPGAGGKSEQFF. The chain employs TRBV5-4 and TRBJ2-1, with 8 bases that match TRBD2. CDR3 length: 13 residues. In germline, CDR1 is SGHNT, CDR2 YYREEE (reference sequence).

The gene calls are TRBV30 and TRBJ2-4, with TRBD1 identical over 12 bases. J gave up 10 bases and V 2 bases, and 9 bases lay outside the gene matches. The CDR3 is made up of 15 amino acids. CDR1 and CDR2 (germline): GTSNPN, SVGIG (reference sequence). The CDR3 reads CAWSPGQGALEIQYF. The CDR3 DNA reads TGTGCCTGGAGTCCGGGACAGGGGGCTTTAGAGATTCAGTACTTC. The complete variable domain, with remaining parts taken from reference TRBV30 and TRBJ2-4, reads SQTIHQWPATLVQPVGSPLSLECTVEGTSNPNLYWYRQAAGRGLQLLFYSVGIGQISSEVPQNLSASRPQDRQFILSSKKLLLSDSGFYLCAWSPGQGALEIQYFGAGTRLSVL.

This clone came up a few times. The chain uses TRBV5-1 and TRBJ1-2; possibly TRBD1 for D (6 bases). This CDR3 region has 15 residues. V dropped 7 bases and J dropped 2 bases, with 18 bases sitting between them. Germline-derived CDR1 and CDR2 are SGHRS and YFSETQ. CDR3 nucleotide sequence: TGCGCCAGCCGCGTTTCGGCAGGGGTAAACTATGGCTACACCTTC. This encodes CASRVSAGVNYGYTF. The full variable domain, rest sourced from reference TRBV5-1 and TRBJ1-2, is KAGVTQTPRYLIKTRGQQVTLSCSPISGHRSVSWYQQTPGQGLQFLFEYFSETQRNKGNFPGRFSGRQFSNSRSEMNVSTLELGDSALYLCASRVSAGVNYGYTFGSGTRLTVV.

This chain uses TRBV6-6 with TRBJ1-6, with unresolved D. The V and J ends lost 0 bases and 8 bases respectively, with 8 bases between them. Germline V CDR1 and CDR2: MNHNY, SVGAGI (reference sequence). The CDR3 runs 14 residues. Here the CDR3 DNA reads TGTGCCAGCAGTTACTCGGCTGTCGATTCACCCCTCCACTTT. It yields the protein CASSYSAVDSPLHF.

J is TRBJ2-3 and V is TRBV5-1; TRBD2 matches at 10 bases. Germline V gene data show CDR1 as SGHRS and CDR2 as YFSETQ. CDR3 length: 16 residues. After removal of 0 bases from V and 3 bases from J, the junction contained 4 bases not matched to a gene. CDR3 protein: CASSLAPLAGTDTQYF. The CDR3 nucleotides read TGCGCCAGCAGCTTGGCCCCACTAGCGGGGACAGATACGCAGTATTTT.

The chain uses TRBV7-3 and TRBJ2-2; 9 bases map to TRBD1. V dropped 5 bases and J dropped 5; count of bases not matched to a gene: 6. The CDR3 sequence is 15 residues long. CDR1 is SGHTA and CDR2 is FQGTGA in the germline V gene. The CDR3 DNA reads TGTGCCAGCAGCCGGGACAGGGCTGGTACCGGGGAGCTGTTTTTT. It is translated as CASSRDRAGTGELFF.

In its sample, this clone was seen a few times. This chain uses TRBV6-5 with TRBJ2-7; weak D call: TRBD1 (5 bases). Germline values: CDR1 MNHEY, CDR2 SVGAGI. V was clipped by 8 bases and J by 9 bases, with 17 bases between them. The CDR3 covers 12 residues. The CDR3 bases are TGTGCCAGCGGGGCCCCTACGCTCTCGCAGTACTTC. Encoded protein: CASGAPTLSQYF.

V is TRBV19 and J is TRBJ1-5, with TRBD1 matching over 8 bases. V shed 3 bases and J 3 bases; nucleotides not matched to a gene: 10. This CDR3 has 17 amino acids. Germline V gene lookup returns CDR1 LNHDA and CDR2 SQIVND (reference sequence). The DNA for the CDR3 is TGTGCCAGTAGTATCACCAGGGGGCGCTTATTCAATCAGCCCCAGCATTTT. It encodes CASSITRGRLFNQPQHF.

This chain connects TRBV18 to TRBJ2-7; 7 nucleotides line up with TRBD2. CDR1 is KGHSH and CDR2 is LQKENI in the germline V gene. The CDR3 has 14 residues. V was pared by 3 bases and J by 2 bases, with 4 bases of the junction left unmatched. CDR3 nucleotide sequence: TGTGCCAGCTCACCGGCCGGGACTACCTACGAGCAGTACTTC. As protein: CASSPAGTTYEQYF.

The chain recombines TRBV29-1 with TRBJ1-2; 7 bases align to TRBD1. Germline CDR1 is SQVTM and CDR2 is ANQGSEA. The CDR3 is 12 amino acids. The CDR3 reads CSANRGGGGYTF. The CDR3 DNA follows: TGCAGTGCTAACAGGGGAGGCGGAGGCTACACCTTC.

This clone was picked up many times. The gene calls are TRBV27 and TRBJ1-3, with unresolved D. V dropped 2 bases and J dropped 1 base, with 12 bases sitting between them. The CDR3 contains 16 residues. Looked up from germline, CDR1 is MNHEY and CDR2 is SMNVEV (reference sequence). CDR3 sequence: CASSLGSPGSGNTIYF. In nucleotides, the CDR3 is TGTGCCAGCAGTTTAGGGAGTCCGGGATCTGGAAACACCATATATTTT.

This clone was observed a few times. The CDR3 nucleotides are TGTGCCAGCAGCTTAAACAGGGTGAATAGGAATGAGCAGTTCTTC. It is translated as CASSLNRVNRNEQFF. The gene calls are TRBV7-8 and TRBJ2-1; possibly TRBD1 for D (6 bases). V lost 2 bases and J 7 bases, leaving 15 bases between the germline ends. The CDR3 consists of 15 residues. CDR1 is SGHVS and CDR2 is FQNEAQ in the germline V gene.

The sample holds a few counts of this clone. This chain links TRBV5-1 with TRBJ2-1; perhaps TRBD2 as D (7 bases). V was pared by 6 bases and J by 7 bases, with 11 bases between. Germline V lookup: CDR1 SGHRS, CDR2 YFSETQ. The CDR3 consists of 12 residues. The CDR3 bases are TGCGCCAGCATGGGGGGGCAAAATGAGCAGTTCTTC. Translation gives CASMGGQNEQFF.

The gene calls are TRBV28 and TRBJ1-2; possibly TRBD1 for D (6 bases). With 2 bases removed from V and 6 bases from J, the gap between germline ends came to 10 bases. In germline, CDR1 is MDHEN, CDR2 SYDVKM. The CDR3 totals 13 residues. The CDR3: CASSLQGRDGYTF. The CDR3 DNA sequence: TGTGCCAGCAGTTTACAGGGGAGAGATGGCTACACCTTC.

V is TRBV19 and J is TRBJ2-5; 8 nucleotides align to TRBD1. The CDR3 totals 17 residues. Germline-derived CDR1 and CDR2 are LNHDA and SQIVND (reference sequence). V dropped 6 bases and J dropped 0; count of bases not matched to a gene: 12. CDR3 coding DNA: TGTGCCAGTAGCCGGGGAACAGGGGGAGCGTACCAAGAGACCCAGTACTTC. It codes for CASSRGTGGAYQETQYF.

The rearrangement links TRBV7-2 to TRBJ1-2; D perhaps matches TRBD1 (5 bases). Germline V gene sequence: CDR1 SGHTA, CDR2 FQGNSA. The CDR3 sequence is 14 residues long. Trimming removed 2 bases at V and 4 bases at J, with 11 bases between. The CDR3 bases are TGTGCCAGCAGCTTATGGGGCCCAAGCTATGGCTACACCTTC. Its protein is CASSLWGPSYGYTF.

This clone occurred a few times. Here the CDR3 reads CASTRAGSLVAEAFF. Written as DNA, the CDR3 is TGTGCCAGCACCCGGGCGGGTTCGTTGGTCGCTGAAGCTTTCTTT. The chain uses TRBV28 and TRBJ1-1; D ambiguous. The CDR3 totals 15 residues. Per germline, CDR1 MDHEN and CDR2 SYDVKM. Trimming pared 7 bases from V and 6 bases from J, leaving 21 bases between. The full variable domain, in which reference TRBV28 and TRBJ1-1 provide the parts outside the CDR3, is DVKVTQSSRYLVKRTGEKVFLECVQDMDHENMFWYRQDPGLGLRLIYFSYDVKMKEKGDIPEGYSVSREKKERFSLILESASTNQTSMYLCASTRAGSLVAEAFFGQGTRLTVV.

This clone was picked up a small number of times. CDR3 coding DNA: TGTGCCAGCAGCGGAGACGGGAACACTGAAGCTTTCTTT. Residues: CASSGDGNTEAFF. The rearrangement uses TRBV5-6 and TRBJ1-1; no clear D gene. This CDR3 contains 13 residues. Trimming removed 4 bases at V and 1 base at J, with 8 bases between. Germline V gene data show CDR1 as SGHDT and CDR2 as YYEEEE.

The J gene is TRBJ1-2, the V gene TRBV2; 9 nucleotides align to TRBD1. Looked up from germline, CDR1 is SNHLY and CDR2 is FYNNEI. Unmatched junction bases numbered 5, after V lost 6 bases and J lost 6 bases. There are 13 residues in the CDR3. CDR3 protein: CASSARQGDGYTF. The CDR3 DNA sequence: TGTGCCAGCAGCGCCCGACAGGGGGATGGCTACACCTTC.

In DNA form, the CDR3 reads TGTGCCATCCGGGACAGGGGGGCCACTGAAGCTTTCTTT. Amino acid sequence: CAIRDRGATEAFF. The V call is TRBV2, the J call TRBJ1-1; 11 bases agree with TRBD1. Trimming took 10 bases from V and 4 from J; bases not matched to a gene: 5. There are 13 residues in the CDR3. Germline V gives CDR1 SNHLY, CDR2 FYNNEI.